A single sample gave rise to the 26 T cell receptor beta chains below, sequenced in a study of human T cells and chemical hapten exposure. Time point indicated: patch test 1, 2 weeks after DPC sensitization. This sample's treatment: therapeutic diphenylcyclopropenone sensitization with weekly scalp DPC. In TCRdb, the RACE reads were re-called with MiXCR into one record per CDR3 protein. Of approximately 400,000 distinct CDR3 sequences listed, roughly 5% are singletons. The material sequenced was whole blood, taken in connection with sensitization to the hapten diphenylcyclopropenone (DPC). These receptors were taken from a woman between 45 and 65 years old with alopecia areata. Some clones in this sample may be carry-over from other donors' samples.

This clonotype was seen more than once but under ten times. This chain uses TRBV11-2 with TRBJ2-5; possibly TRBD2 for D (6 bases). V lost 3 bases to trimming and J lost 1 base, with 12 bases between them. The CDR3 spans 15 residues. The V gene's germline CDR1 is SGHAT and CDR2 FQNNGV. CDR3 amino acids: CASSLAGTLQETQYF. The CDR3 DNA follows: TGTGCCAGCAGCTTGGCGGGAACCCTCCAAGAGACCCAGTACTTC. The full variable domain, rest sourced from reference TRBV11-2 and TRBJ2-5, is EAGVAQSPRYKIIEKRQSVAFWCNPISGHATLYWYQQILGQGPKLLIQFQNNGVVDDSQLPKDRFSAERLKGVDSTLKIQPAKLEDSAVYLCASSLAGTLQETQYFGPGTRLLVL.

In its sample, this clonotype was seen many times. The rearrangement uses TRBV27 and TRBJ2-7; 8 bases align to TRBD1. V dropped 3 bases and J dropped 7; count of bases not matched to a gene: 5. The CDR3 is made up of 13 amino acids. Looked up from germline, CDR1 is MNHEY and CDR2 is SMNVEV (reference sequence). CDR3 amino acids: CASSLGRGLEQYF. The CDR3 nucleotides read TGTGCCAGCAGTTTGGGCAGGGGGCTAGAGCAGTACTTC.

This clonotype was seen repeatedly, ten times or more. V is TRBV20-1 and J is TRBJ2-7; 9 nucleotides match TRBD2. This CDR3 comprises 15 residues. In germline, CDR1 is DFQATT, CDR2 SNEGSKA (reference sequence). Germline trimming cut 0 bases from V and 4 bases from J; bases unmatched to any gene: 7. CDR3 nucleotides: TGCAGTGCTAGAGATCCAGCGGGGGGTCGTTACGAGCAGTACTTC. It specifies CSARDPAGGRYEQYF.

This clonotype was detected only a few times. The rearrangement links TRBV12-3 or TRBV12-4 to TRBJ2-1; no clear D gene. The CDR3 contains 14 residues. Trimming removed 2 bases at V and 4 bases at J, with 9 bases between. Here the CDR3 DNA reads TGTGCCAGCAGTTTAAGTAACGGGTACAATGAGCAGTTCTTC. It yields the protein CASSLSNGYNEQFF.

This clonotype was detected many times. The chain is built from TRBV7-2 and TRBJ2-3, with unresolved D. Germline loops: CDR1 SGHTA, CDR2 FQGNSA. The V end lost 7 bases, the J end lost 1 base, and 6 bases lay between the germline ends. The CDR3 runs 12 residues. The DNA for the CDR3 is TGTGCCAGCATCCCGGGCACAGATACGCAGTATTTT. It specifies CASIPGTDTQYF.

This clonotype was counted many times. DNA of the CDR3: TGCAGTGCTAGTGAAGACGGCCGGAACGAGCAGTACTTC. This sequence encodes CSASEDGRNEQYF. V is TRBV20-1 and J is TRBJ2-7; D gene ambiguous. Germline V lookup: CDR1 DFQATT, CDR2 SNEGSKA (reference sequence). This CDR3 comprises 13 residues. V lost 3 bases to trimming and J lost 5 bases, with 14 bases between them.

Many counts were recorded for this clonotype. The chain is built from TRBV6-5 and TRBJ2-4; 8 bases are a match to TRBD1. V was pared by 4 bases and J by 1 base, with 6 bases of the junction left unmatched. The germline V gene has CDR1 MNHEY and CDR2 SVGAGI. The CDR3 sequence is 16 residues long. CDR3 nucleotide sequence: TGTGCCAGCAGTTTTGTCCGGACAGGGGCCAAAAACATTCAGTACTTC. Its translation: CASSFVRTGAKNIQYF.

This chain links TRBV12-3 or TRBV12-4 with TRBJ2-1, with 12 bases fitting TRBD2. The CDR3 consists of 14 residues. With V trimmed by 4 bases and J by 7 bases, 2 bases remained unmatched. The CDR3 DNA reads TGTGCCAGCAGTTCTAGCGGGAGGGCGAATGAGCAGTTCTTC. Its protein is CASSSSGRANEQFF.

The sample holds many counts of this clonotype. The J gene is TRBJ2-3, the V gene TRBV3-1; D is undetermined. Looked up from germline, CDR1 is LGHDT and CDR2 is YNNKEL (reference sequence). The CDR3 runs 13 residues. Trimming removed 4 bases at V and 5 bases at J, with 10 bases between. The CDR3 region has the DNA TGTGCCAGCAGCCCGCTTCAGCGAGATACGCAGTATTTT. Protein: CASSPLQRDTQYF.

V and J are TRBV29-1 and TRBJ2-6, with 9 positions matching TRBD1. The germline V gene has CDR1 SQVTM and CDR2 ANQGSEA. J lost 3 bases, V lost 5 bases, and 8 bases had no gene match. The CDR3 loop spans 16 amino acids. DNA for the CDR3: TGCAGCGTTCCGGGACAGGGCCTTTTTGGGGCCAACGTCCTGACTTTC. Translation gives CSVPGQGLFGANVLTF.

This clonotype showed up many times. This rearrangement joins TRBV29-1 to TRBJ1-1; D remains ambiguous. This CDR3 has 11 amino acids. V lost 4 bases to trimming and J lost 6 bases, with 9 bases between them. Germline assignment: CDR1 SQVTM and CDR2 ANQGSEA. The CDR3 DNA reads as TGCAGCGTTGCGCAAGGCTCTGAAGCTTTCTTT. It encodes CSVAQGSEAFF.

This clonotype has more than one count but fewer than ten. This chain joins TRBV9 and TRBJ2-3, with no clear D. The CDR3 sequence is 17 residues long. Germline assignment: CDR1 SGDLS and CDR2 YYNGEE. V was trimmed by 3 bases and J by 5 bases, leaving 22 bases between them. CDR3: CASSAPPSPRHGDTQYF. In nucleotides, the CDR3 is TGTGCCAGCAGCGCCCCTCCCAGCCCGCGGCACGGAGATACGCAGTATTTT.

This chain uses TRBV20-1 with TRBJ1-5, with D maybe TRBD1 (5 bases). The CDR3 length is 15 residues. V was pared by 3 bases and J by 0 bases, with 12 bases between. Looked up from germline, CDR1 is DFQATT and CDR2 is SNEGSKA (reference sequence). The CDR3: CSASKGASSNQPQHF. The CDR3 nucleotides are TGCAGTGCTAGTAAAGGGGCTTCTAGCAATCAGCCCCAGCATTTT.

The chain has TRBV10-3 and TRBJ1-4; TRBD1 might be the D (5 bases). Trimming took 0 bases from V and 8 from J, leaving 10 bases between them. The CDR3 has 14 amino acids. Germline CDR1 reads ENHRY; CDR2 reads SYGVKD. The chain's CDR3 is CAISESRQPEKLFF. CDR3 DNA: TGTGCCATCAGTGAGTCGCGACAGCCGGAAAAACTGTTTTTT.

In its sample, this clonotype was seen many times. The V call is TRBV12-3 or TRBV12-4, the J call TRBJ1-6, with D tentatively TRBD1 (5 bases). The CDR3 spans 16 residues. V was trimmed by 6 bases and J by 3 bases, leaving 15 bases between them. The chain's CDR3 is CASSASGGNYNSPLHF. The CDR3 DNA sequence: TGTGCCAGCAGCGCAAGCGGGGGTAACTATAATTCACCCCTCCACTTT.

The table lists this clonotype with many counts. This chain connects TRBV20-1 to TRBJ1-5, with TRBD1 matching 7 bases. This CDR3 has 14 amino acids. V was pared by 3 bases and J by 4 bases, with 6 bases of the junction left unmatched. Germline CDR1 is DFQATT and CDR2 is SNEGSKA (reference sequence). For the CDR3, the DNA is TGCAGTGCTAGCGACAGGGCGATAAATCAGCCCCAGCATTTT. Translating gives CSASDRAINQPQHF.

This clonotype was found many times. V is TRBV27 and J is TRBJ2-1; D is ambiguous. There are 14 residues in the CDR3. Germline assignment: CDR1 MNHEY and CDR2 SMNVEV (reference sequence). V lost 5 bases and J 5 bases, leaving 13 bases between the germline ends. The CDR3 is CASSLGFPHNEQFF. As DNA, the CDR3 is TGTGCCAGCAGTCTAGGCTTCCCCCACAATGAGCAGTTCTTC.

The rearrangement joins TRBV20-1 to TRBJ2-1; 10 bases match TRBD2. The CDR3 has 14 residues. Germline CDR1 is DFQATT and CDR2 is SNEGSKA (reference sequence). Losses at the gene ends were 6 bases for V and 6 bases for J; bases not matched to a gene: 8. CDR3 nucleotide sequence: TGCAGTGCCCGGCTAGCGGGAGTGGGCAATGAGCAGTTCTTC. It yields the protein CSARLAGVGNEQFF.

V and J are TRBV6-5 and TRBJ2-3; 7 nucleotides align to TRBD2. Germline CDR1 is MNHEY and CDR2 is SVGAGI. V lost 6 bases to trimming and J lost 4 bases; unmatched junction nucleotides: 10. CDR3 size: 15 residues. The chain's CDR3 is CASRGRGRKADTQYF. Here the CDR3 DNA reads TGTGCCAGCAGAGGCCGCGGGAGAAAGGCAGATACGCAGTATTTT.

This clonotype was detected ten times or more. The chain employs TRBV12-3 or TRBV12-4 and TRBJ2-3; the D gene is possibly TRBD2 (6 bases). The CDR3 covers 14 residues. V dropped 2 bases and J dropped 3 bases, with 9 bases sitting between them. The CDR3: CASSLTSRTDTQYF. The CDR3, as DNA: TGTGCCAGCAGTTTAACTAGCCGAACAGATACGCAGTATTTT.

Many counts were recorded for this clonotype. The rearrangement joins TRBV19 to TRBJ1-1; D might be TRBD1 (5 bases). Germline values: CDR1 LNHDA, CDR2 SQIVND (reference sequence). The CDR3 covers 16 residues. Trimming removed 2 bases at V and 4 bases at J, with 17 bases between. The CDR3 coding sequence is TGTGCCAGTAGTATAACCCACACCGTAACAGGCACTGAAGCTTTCTTT. This translates into CASSITHTVTGTEAFF.

In its sample, this clonotype was seen many times. The rearrangement uses TRBV5-1 and TRBJ2-5; D may correspond to TRBD1 or TRBD2 (5 bases each). There are 14 residues in the CDR3. The V gene lost 4 bases and the J gene lost 7 bases, with 17 bases spanning the gap. CDR1 and CDR2 from the germline V gene are SGHRS and YFSETQ. The CDR3 DNA follows: TGCGCCAGCAGCCCCGGGACGGGGTCGGCGACCCAGTACTTC. This gives the protein CASSPGTGSATQYF.

At least ten counts were recorded for this clonotype. For the CDR3, the DNA is TGTGCCAGCAGTTTCGCAGGGGGCGGTTCCCAGCCCCAGCATTTT. This sequence encodes CASSFAGGGSQPQHF. The rearrangement links TRBV12-3 or TRBV12-4 to TRBJ1-5; TRBD1 aligns across 8 bases. After removal of 3 bases from V and 7 bases from J, the junction contained 8 bases not matched to a gene. CDR3 length: 15 residues.

This clonotype appeared a few times. This chain uses TRBV6-5 with TRBJ1-6; D gene unclear. The CDR3 loop spans 18 amino acids. The germline gives CDR1 MNHEY, CDR2 SVGAGI. Trimming took 0 bases from V and 0 from J, leaving 12 bases between them. The CDR3 bases are TGTGCCAGCAGTTACTCAATCTTGGGGAGCTCCTATAATTCACCCCTCCACTTT. The encoded protein is CASSYSILGSSYNSPLHF.

This clonotype was seen only a few times. The chain joins TRBV7-6 to TRBJ2-1, with no clear D. V was pared by 5 bases and J by 0 bases, with 14 bases between. The CDR3 totals 16 residues. Germline CDR1 SGHVS, CDR2 FNYEAQ. The CDR3 nucleotides read TGTGCCAGCAGCGTGGGTTATCCGAGCTCCTACAATGAGCAGTTCTTC. The encoded protein is CASSVGYPSSYNEQFF.

This clonotype showed up many times. The V call is TRBV28, the J call TRBJ2-1, with D perhaps matching TRBD2 (5 bases). The CDR3 totals 13 residues. V was pared by 1 base and J by 9 bases, with 10 bases between. Germline V gene lookup returns CDR1 MDHEN and CDR2 SYDVKM. CDR3 nucleotide sequence: TGTGCCAGCAGTTTATCCCTAGCCAGTGAGCAGTTCTTC. It specifies CASSLSLASEQFF.